Following are 18 T cell receptor beta chains from one sample sequenced in a study of cytomegalovirus exposure and HLA in healthy donors. This PCR relied on a set of 60 Vbeta primers and 13 Jbeta primers. TCRdb's table, derived via immunoSEQ multiplex PCR, lists solely in-frame clones and lacks some. The repertoire includes 150,000 to 200,000 clones, roughly 85% of them detected once, and 8.5% sits in the top ten. Specimen: PBMCs. The source is a male donor in good health and CMV-seropositive.

This chain links TRBV28 with TRBJ1-4; 9 nucleotides match TRBD1. V gave up 8 bases and J gave up 8 bases; unmatched junction bases: 12. Germline loops: CDR1 MDHEN, CDR2 SYDVKM. The CDR3 has 15 amino acids. For the CDR3, the DNA is TGTGCCAGCGGGGGCGGGGGGACAGGGAAGGAAAAACTGTTTTTT. As protein: CASGGGGTGKEKLFF.

This chain uses TRBV30 with TRBJ1-2, with 8 bases fitting TRBD1. Per the germline V gene, CDR1 is GTSNPN and CDR2 is SVGIG (reference sequence). CDR3 length: 15 amino acids. J gave up 7 bases and V 3 bases, and 13 bases lay outside the gene matches. The CDR3, as DNA: TGTGCCTGGAGCGGCCTCCCAGGGGGCGATGGTGGCTACACCTTC. Amino acid sequence: CAWSGLPGGDGGYTF.

V is TRBV5-5 and J is TRBJ1-1; D is undetermined. Germline V gene data show CDR1 as SGHKS and CDR2 as YYEKEE (reference sequence). The CDR3 runs 16 residues. Trimming pared 2 bases from V and 8 bases from J, leaving 22 bases between. For the CDR3, the DNA is TGTGCCAGCAGCTTATCCGTGACGGCAGGCTTAGGAGAAGCTTTCTTT. This gives the protein CASSLSVTAGLGEAFF.

This clone was counted only a few times. The chain combines TRBV6-5 with TRBJ1-1; weak D call: TRBD1 (6 bases). CDR1 is MNHEY, CDR2 SVGAGI, per germline. The length of the CDR3 is 14 residues. V dropped 6 bases and J dropped 0 bases, with 11 bases sitting between them. CDR3 sequence: CASSPPGVNTEAFF. The CDR3 nucleotides read TGTGCCAGCAGCCCCCCAGGGGTGAACACTGAAGCTTTCTTT.

V is TRBV7-2 and J is TRBJ1-1; D not resolved. Germline V gives CDR1 SGHTA, CDR2 FQGNSA. The V and J ends lost 4 bases and 10 bases respectively, with 16 bases between them. The CDR3 contains 13 residues. The CDR3 nucleotides are TGTGCCAGCAGCTCGGGTTGGGGAGTTGCAGCTTTCTTT. It is translated as CASSSGWGVAAFF.

The V call is TRBV7-6, the J call TRBJ2-3, with a tentative D call TRBD1 (6 bases). The CDR3 has 15 residues. Germline V CDR1 and CDR2: SGHVS, FNYEAQ. Between the trimmed V and J ends, which lost 5 bases and 1 base, there was a span of 13 bases. The DNA for the CDR3 is TGTGCCAGCAGCCGTGGACAGCCTCGCACAGATACGCAGTATTTT. Its translation is CASSRGQPRTDTQYF.

V is TRBV7-8 and J is TRBJ2-7; 9 bases match TRBD2. This CDR3 has 16 amino acids. Germline CDR1 is SGHVS and CDR2 is FQNEAQ. The trim removed 5 bases at V and 0 bases at J, leaving 8 bases unmatched. Here the CDR3 DNA reads TGTGCCAGCAGCCCGGGGATAGCGGGGGTCTCCTACGAGCAGTACTTC. It yields the protein CASSPGIAGVSYEQYF.

This chain links TRBV28 with TRBJ1-1; 7 bases map to TRBD1. The CDR3 loop spans 13 amino acids. The J segment lost 4 bases and the V segment lost 4 bases, leaving 3 bases of the junction unmatched. In germline, CDR1 is MDHEN, CDR2 SYDVKM. The CDR3 DNA sequence: TGTGCCAGCAGTTCGGGACAGTTCACTGAAGCTTTCTTT. Amino acids: CASSSGQFTEAFF.

This sequence joins TRBV9 and TRBJ2-3, with 11 bases fitting TRBD2. CDR1 and CDR2 (germline): SGDLS, YYNGEE. This CDR3 contains 15 residues. V trimming: 7 bases; J trimming: 5 bases; junction bases outside the gene matches: 9. The CDR3 region is CASQVPTSGEDTQYF. CDR3 DNA sequence: TGTGCCAGCCAAGTCCCGACTAGCGGGGAAGATACGCAGTATTTT.

The chain links TRBV25-1 to TRBJ2-1; TRBD2 agrees at 7 bases. The CDR3 is 15 residues long. Germline V gene data show CDR1 as MGHDK and CDR2 as SYGVNS. V was clipped by 8 bases and J by 7 bases; unmatched bases: 14. DNA of the CDR3: TGTGCCAGCCAAATGTTGGGGGAGGGTCGAAATGAGCAGTTCTTC. Protein sequence: CASQMLGEGRNEQFF. Together with reference TRBV25-1 and TRBJ2-1, the CDR3 gives the full variable domain: EADIYQTPRYLVIGTGKKITLECSQTMGHDKMYWYQQDPGMELHLIHYSYGVNSTEKGDLSSESTVSRIRTEHFPLTLESARPSHTSQYLCASQMLGEGRNEQFFGPGTRLTVL.

The gene calls are TRBV7-8 and TRBJ2-7; a weak D match, TRBD1 (7 bases). Deletions cut 6 bases from V and 0 bases from J, with 21 bases between. This CDR3 is built from 17 residues. CDR1 is SGHVS, CDR2 FQNEAQ, per germline. The CDR3 is CASRQRRGLNDSYEQYF. Here the CDR3 DNA reads TGTGCCAGCAGGCAAAGGAGGGGGCTGAATGACTCCTACGAGCAGTACTTC.

V usage is TRBV30 and J usage is TRBJ1-2; weak D call: TRBD1 (6 bases). The CDR3 runs to 13 residues. V was cut by 4 bases and J by 4 bases, with 13 bases left in between. From germline, CDR1 is GTSNPN and CDR2 SVGIG (reference sequence). The CDR3 reads CAWTTGLSYGYTF. The CDR3 bases are TGTGCCTGGACCACAGGGTTGAGCTATGGCTACACCTTC. The variable domain in full, completed from reference TRBV30 and TRBJ1-2, reads SQTIHQWPATLVQPVGSPLSLECTVEGTSNPNLYWYRQAAGRGLQLLFYSVGIGQISSEVPQNLSASRPQDRQFILSSKKLLLSDSGFYLCAWTTGLSYGYTFGSGTRLTVV.

This chain uses TRBV10-3 with TRBJ1-5; D remains ambiguous. The CDR3 covers 12 residues. Germline lookup yields CDR1 ENHRY and CDR2 SYGVKD. Trimming pared 10 bases from V and 4 bases from J, leaving 11 bases between. The CDR3 DNA reads as TGTGCCACCGGGGAGGCGAATCAGCCCCAGCATTTT. This gives the protein CATGEANQPQHF.

This chain links TRBV7-8 with TRBJ1-1, with TRBD1 matching 7 bases. The CDR3 length is 14 residues. Trimming took 4 bases from V and 7 from J; bases not matched to a gene: 9. Germline V gene sequence: CDR1 SGHVS, CDR2 FQNEAQ. As DNA, the CDR3 is TGTGCCAGCAGCTCAATTACAGGGGCTATTGAAGCTTTCTTT. This sequence encodes CASSSITGAIEAFF.

This CDR3 reads CASSPREDSSMNTEAFF. The CDR3 DNA reads TGTGCCAGCTCACCTAGAGAGGACAGCTCTATGAACACTGAAGCTTTCTTT. The rearrangement uses TRBV18 and TRBJ1-1, with a possible D match to TRBD1 (6 bases). The CDR3 has 17 residues. Trimming took 3 bases from V and 0 from J, leaving 17 bases between them. From germline, CDR1 is KGHSH and CDR2 LQKENI. Supplemented by reference TRBV18 and TRBJ1-1, the full variable domain reads NAGVMQNPRHLVRRRGQEARLRCSPMKGHSHVYWYRQLPEEGLKFMVYLQKENIIDESGMPKERFSAEFPKEGPSILRIQQVVRGDSAAYFCASSPREDSSMNTEAFFGQGTRLTVV.

The table lists this clone with a count of one. The V gene is TRBV10-3, the J gene TRBJ2-7; 11 positions match TRBD1. Germline assignment: CDR1 ENHRY and CDR2 SYGVKD. The CDR3 extends over 14 amino acids. J lost 2 bases, V lost 6 bases, and 3 bases had no gene match. The DNA of the CDR3 is TGTGCCATCAGCCGGACAGGGGGCACCTACGAGCAGTACTTC. Translation: CAISRTGGTYEQYF.

The J gene is TRBJ1-6, the V gene TRBV9, with TRBD1 matching over 7 bases. This CDR3 has 15 residues. The V segment lost 4 bases and the J segment 8 bases; nucleotides outside the gene matches: 9. The germline V gene encodes CDR1 SGDLS and CDR2 YYNGEE. CDR3 sequence (DNA): TGTGCCAGCAGCACACTCCGGGACAGAGATTCACCCCTCCACTTT. This translates into CASSTLRDRDSPLHF.

J is TRBJ2-3 and V is TRBV7-2; 10 nucleotides agree with TRBD2. This CDR3 comprises 17 residues. After removal of 5 bases from V and 6 bases from J, the junction contained 14 bases not matched to a gene. Germline V gene sequence: CDR1 SGHTA, CDR2 FQGNSA. The CDR3 is CASSTLAGASPKDTQYF. CDR3 bases: TGTGCCAGCAGCACTCTAGCGGGGGCTTCCCCTAAGGATACGCAGTATTTT.